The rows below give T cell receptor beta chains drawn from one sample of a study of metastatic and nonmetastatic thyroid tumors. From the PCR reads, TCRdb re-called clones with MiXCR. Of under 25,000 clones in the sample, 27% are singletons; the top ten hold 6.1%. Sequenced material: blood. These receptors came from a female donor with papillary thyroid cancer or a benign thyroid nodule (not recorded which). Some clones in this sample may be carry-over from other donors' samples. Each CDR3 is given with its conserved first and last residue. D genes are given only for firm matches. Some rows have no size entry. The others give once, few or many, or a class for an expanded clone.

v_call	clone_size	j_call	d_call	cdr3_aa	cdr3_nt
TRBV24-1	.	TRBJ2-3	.	CATSDLKGTQYF	TGTGCCACCAGTGATTTGAAGGGTACGCAGTATTTT
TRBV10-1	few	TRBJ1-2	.	CASSESVNYGYTF	TGCGCCAGCAGTGAGTCGGTCAACTATGGCTACACCTTC
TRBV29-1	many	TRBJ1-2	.	CSAADRNYGYTF	TGCAGCGCCGCCGACAGGAACTATGGCTACACCTTC
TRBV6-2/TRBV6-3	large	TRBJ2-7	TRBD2	CASSYLSTSGSYEQYF	TGTGCCAGCAGTTACCTTTCGACTAGCGGGTCCTACGAGCAGTACTTC
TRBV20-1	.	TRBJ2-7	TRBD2	CSAILAGQGEQYF	TGCAGTGCTATTCTAGCGGGTCAGGGAGAGCAGTACTTC
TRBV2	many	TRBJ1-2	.	CASSDRVLSNYGYTF	TGTGCCAGCAGTGACAGGGTCCTATCTAACTATGGCTACACCTTC
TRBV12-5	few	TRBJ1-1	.	CASGLVFWQGANTEAFF	TGTGCTAGTGGTTTGGTGTTTTGGCAGGGTGCGAACACTGAAGCTTTCTTT
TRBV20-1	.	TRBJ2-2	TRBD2	CSARASGVSSWTGELFF	TGCAGTGCTAGGGCAAGCGGGGTATCTTCATGGACCGGGGAGCTGTTTTTT
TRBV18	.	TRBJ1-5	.	CASSPAGVYSNQPQHF	TGTGCCAGCTCACCCGCCGGGGTTTATAGCAATCAGCCCCAGCATTTT
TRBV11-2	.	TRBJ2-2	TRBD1	CASSRDRVGNTGELFF	TGTGCCAGCAGCCGTGACAGGGTCGGAAACACCGGGGAGCTGTTTTTT
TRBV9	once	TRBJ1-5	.	CASSPGRTSGQPQHF	TGTGCCAGCAGCCCGGGACGCACTTCGGGTCAGCCCCAGCATTTT
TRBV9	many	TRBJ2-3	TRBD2	CASSVKAGGFLTTDTQYF	TGTGCCAGCAGCGTAAAAGCGGGAGGGTTCTTAACGACAGATACGCAGTATTTT
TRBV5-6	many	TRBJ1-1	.	CASSLGPEAFF	TGTGCCAGCAGCTTGGGCCCTGAAGCTTTCTTT
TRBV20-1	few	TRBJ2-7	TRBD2	CSARDGSGRLPSYEQYF	TGCAGTGCTAGAGATGGTAGCGGGAGGCTTCCGTCCTACGAGCAGTACTTC
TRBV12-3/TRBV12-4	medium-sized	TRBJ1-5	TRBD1	CASLDRRGQGNQPQHF	TGTGCCAGTTTGGATCGAAGGGGACAGGGGAATCAGCCCCAGCATTTT
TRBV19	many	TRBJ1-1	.	CASGEGGGTEAFF	TGTGCCAGTGGGGAAGGGGGGGGCACTGAAGCTTTCTTT
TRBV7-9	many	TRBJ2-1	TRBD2	CASSGKREGRGEQFF	TGTGCCAGCAGCGGGAAGCGGGAGGGCCGGGGTGAGCAGTTCTTC
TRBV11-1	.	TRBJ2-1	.	CASSPGGTRVNEQFF	TGTGCCAGCAGCCCAGGGGGGACTAGAGTCAATGAGCAGTTCTTC
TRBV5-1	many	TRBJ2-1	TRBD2	CASSLELAGGYNEQFF	TGCGCCAGCAGCTTGGAACTAGCGGGAGGGTACAATGAGCAGTTCTTC
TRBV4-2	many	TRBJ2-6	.	CASSQEGGSGANVLTF	TGTGCCAGCAGCCAAGAAGGAGGGTCAGGGGCCAACGTCCTGACTTTC
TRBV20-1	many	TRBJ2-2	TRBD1	CSATPGTANTGELFF	TGCAGTGCAACCCCCGGGACAGCTAACACCGGGGAGCTGTTTTTT
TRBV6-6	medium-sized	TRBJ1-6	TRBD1	CASSYGPGQRDSPLHF	TGTGCCAGCAGTTACGGCCCGGGACAGAGGGATTCACCCCTCCACTTT
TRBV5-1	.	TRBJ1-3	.	CASSLEFGPGNTIYF	TGCGCCAGCAGCTTAGAGTTCGGGCCTGGAAACACCATATATTTT